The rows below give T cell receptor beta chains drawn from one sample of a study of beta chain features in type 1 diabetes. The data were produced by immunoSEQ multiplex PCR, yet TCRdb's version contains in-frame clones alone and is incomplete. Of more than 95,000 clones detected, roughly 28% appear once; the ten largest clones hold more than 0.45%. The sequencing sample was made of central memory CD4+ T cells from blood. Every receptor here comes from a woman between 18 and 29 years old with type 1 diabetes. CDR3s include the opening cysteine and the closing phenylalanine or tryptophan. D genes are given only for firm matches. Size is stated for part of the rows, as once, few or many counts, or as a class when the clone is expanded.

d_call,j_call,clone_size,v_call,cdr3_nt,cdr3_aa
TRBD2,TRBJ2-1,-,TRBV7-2,TGTGCCAGCAGCTTAAGGGCTAGCGGGACCTCCTCCTCCTACAATGAGCAGTTCTTC,CASSLRASGTSSSYNEQFF
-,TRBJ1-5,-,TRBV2,TGTGCCAGCAGTGACGGGGGAAGGGGCAATCAGCCCCAGCATTTT,CASSDGGRGNQPQHF
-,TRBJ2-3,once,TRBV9,TGTGCCAGCAGCGGTAGACAAGTCACAGATACGCAGTATTTT,CASSGRQVTDTQYF
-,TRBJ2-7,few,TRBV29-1,TGCAGCGTTGAGGGGGGGGCAGGGGCCGCCTACGAGCAGTACTTC,CSVEGGAGAAYEQYF
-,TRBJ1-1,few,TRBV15,TGTGCCACCAGCAGAGTTCGTGGCCGCACTGAAGCTTTCTTT,CATSRVRGRTEAFF
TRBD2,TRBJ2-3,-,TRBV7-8,TGTGCCAGCGGAACCCTAGCGGGACCATTACAGGGAGATACGCAGTATTTT,CASGTLAGPLQGDTQYF
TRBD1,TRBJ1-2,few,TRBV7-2,TGTGCCAGCAGCGTCTACAGGGGGCGTGAAGGCTACACCTTC,CASSVYRGREGYTF
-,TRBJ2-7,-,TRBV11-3,TGTGCCAATCAGAACGGGGTACGCGAGCAGTACTTC,CANQNGVREQYF
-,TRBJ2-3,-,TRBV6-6,TGTGCCAGCAGGTTACTCCTAGACACAGATACGCAGTATTTT,CASRLLLDTDTQYF
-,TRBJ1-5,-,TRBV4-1,TGCGCCAGCAGCCAAGATGGTTACCAGGGCACTCAGCCCCAGCATTTT,CASSQDGYQGTQPQHF
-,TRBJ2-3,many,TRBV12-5,TGTGCTAGTGGTTTGGTGTTGGGGCCCACAGATACGCAGTATTTT,CASGLVLGPTDTQYF
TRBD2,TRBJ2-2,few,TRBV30,TGTGCCTGGACTAGCGGGAGGGCGAACACCGGGGAGCTGTTTTTT,CAWTSGRANTGELFF
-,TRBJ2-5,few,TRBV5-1,TGCGCCAGCAGCTTGGCCGGGGGAAGCGGAGAGACCCAGTACTTC,CASSLAGGSGETQYF
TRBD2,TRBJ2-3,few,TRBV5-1,TGCGCCAGCACCTCTGCCCCCGCTAGCGGGAGGGCCCTCGGTGGCACAGATACGCAGTATTTT,CASTSAPASGRALGGTDTQYF
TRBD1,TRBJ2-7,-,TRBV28,TGTGCCAGCAGTTTATGGGGACAGGGTATCCCCTACGAGCAGTACTTC,CASSLWGQGIPYEQYF
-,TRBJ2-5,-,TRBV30,TGTGCCTGGAGCGAGCAGGGGTACCAAGAGACCCAGTACTTC,CAWSEQGYQETQYF
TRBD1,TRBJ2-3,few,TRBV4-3,TGCGCCAGCAGCCACACCATCACAGGGGGCGCAACAGATACGCAGTATTTT,CASSHTITGGATDTQYF
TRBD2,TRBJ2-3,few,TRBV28,TGTGCCAGCGGATTAGCGGGAGCCATAAATACGCAGTATTTT,CASGLAGAINTQYF
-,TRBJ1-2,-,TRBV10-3,TGTGCCATCAGTGAGTCGGGACAACTAACCCATGGCTACACCTTC,CAISESGQLTHGYTF
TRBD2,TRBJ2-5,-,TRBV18,TGTGCCAGCTCACCACGGCTAGCGGGAGGGCGTCCGGAGACCCAGTACTTC,CASSPRLAGGRPETQYF
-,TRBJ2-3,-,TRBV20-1,TGCAGTGCTAGAGATCAGGATACGCAGTATTTT,CSARDQDTQYF
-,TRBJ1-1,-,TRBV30,TGTGCCTGGAGCGCTAGATCGACTTCCAACACTGAAGCTTTCTTT,CAWSARSTSNTEAFF
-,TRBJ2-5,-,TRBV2,TGTGCCAGCAGTGAGGGCGGGAAAGAGACCCAGTACTTC,CASSEGGKETQYF
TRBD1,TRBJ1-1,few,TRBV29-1,TGCAGCGTTCGACAGGGGATGGACACTGAAGCTTTCTTT,CSVRQGMDTEAFF